The 29 T cell receptor beta chains below come from one sample, sequenced in a study of cytomegalovirus exposure and HLA in healthy donors. It was with 60 Vbeta and 13 Jbeta primers that the PCR ran. Only in-frame clones appear in the TCRdb table, and some are missing; sequencing was by immunoSEQ multiplex PCR. Its listing shows about 140,000 clones. Sequences were obtained from PBMCs. These receptors all come from a woman aged 18-29 years in good health and CMV-seronegative.

The rearrangement joins TRBV15 to TRBJ2-1; 9 bases fit TRBD2. J was trimmed by 9 bases and V by 0 bases; bases with no gene match: 6. The CDR3 extends over 15 amino acids. Germline-derived CDR1 and CDR2 are LNHNV and YYDKDF (reference sequence). In DNA, the CDR3 is TGTGCCACCAGCAGAGATCTTGGTAGCGGGAGTGAGCAGTTCTTC. Its translation is CATSRDLGSGSEQFF.

The genes are TRBV9 and TRBJ2-3, with D tentatively TRBD2 (6 bases). The CDR3 extends over 14 amino acids. Germline assignment: CDR1 SGDLS and CDR2 YYNGEE. Trimming cost V 4 bases and J 0 bases, with 9 bases left between them. CDR3 nucleotide sequence: TGTGCCAGCAGCTCAAGCGGGAGCACAGATACGCAGTATTTT. Amino acid sequence: CASSSSGSTDTQYF. Based on the CDR3 plus reference TRBV9 and TRBJ2-3, the full variable domain is DSGVTQTPKHLITATGQRVTLRCSPRSGDLSVYWYQQSLDQGLQFLIQYYNGEERAKGNILERFSAQQFPDLHSELNLSSLELGDSALYFCASSSSGSTDTQYFGPGTRLTVL.

The V gene is TRBV5-1, the J gene TRBJ2-5; 8 nucleotides line up with TRBD2. This CDR3 has 16 residues. The V segment lost 0 bases and the J segment 2 bases; nucleotides outside the gene matches: 6. CDR1 is SGHRS, CDR2 YFSETQ, per germline. CDR3 sequence (DNA): TGCGCCAGCAGCTTGGTCCAGCGGGAGTGGCAAGAGACCCAGTACTTC. Its translation: CASSLVQREWQETQYF.

The chain recombines TRBV4-2 with TRBJ1-1, with 10 bases lining up with TRBD1. Germline loops: CDR1 LGHNA, CDR2 YNFKEQ. The CDR3 runs to 15 residues. Trimming cost V 1 base and J 4 bases; bases outside gene matches: 3. The CDR3 loop reads CASSQAGQGGTEAFF. CDR3 bases: TGTGCCAGCAGCCAAGCCGGACAGGGGGGCACTGAAGCTTTCTTT.

V and J are TRBV6-4 and TRBJ2-5; 11 bases map to TRBD1. The V and J ends lost 6 bases and 1 base, in that order; junction bases with no gene match: 4. CDR3 size: 15 residues. In germline, CDR1 is MRHNA, CDR2 SNTAGT. Here the CDR3 reads CASSPGQGGQETQYF. The CDR3 DNA reads as TGTGCCAGCAGCCCGGGACAGGGGGGCCAAGAGACCCAGTACTTC.

The V gene is TRBV6-1, the J gene TRBJ2-1; 9 nucleotides align to TRBD2. After removal of 2 bases from V and 3 bases from J, the junction contained 5 bases not matched to a gene. The CDR3 is 16 amino acids. CDR1 MNHNS and CDR2 SASEGT come from the germline V gene. In DNA form, the CDR3 reads TGTGCCAGCAGTGAATACGGGACTAGCCTCTACAATGAGCAGTTCTTC. It encodes CASSEYGTSLYNEQFF.

The chain joins TRBV7-7 to TRBJ2-3; 8 bases agree with TRBD1. V lost 5 bases to trimming and J lost 4 bases; unmatched junction nucleotides: 11. Germline CDR1 and CDR2: SSHAT and FNYEAQ (reference sequence). The CDR3 contains 16 residues. The CDR3 protein is CASSPTRTGKADTQYF. The CDR3 nucleotides are TGTGCCAGCAGCCCAACAAGGACAGGGAAAGCAGATACGCAGTATTTT.

This chain connects TRBV10-3 to TRBJ2-1, with TRBD1 matching 8 bases. V lost 3 bases, J lost 9 bases, and 7 bases stayed unmatched. Germline lookup yields CDR1 ENHRY and CDR2 SYGVKD. The CDR3 is 14 amino acids. The CDR3 is CAISEDPQGGEQFF. In DNA, the CDR3 is TGTGCCATCAGTGAAGACCCACAGGGGGGTGAGCAGTTCTTC.

The rearrangement links TRBV4-3 to TRBJ1-4, with D possibly matching TRBD1 (5 bases). With 0 bases removed from V and 8 bases from J, the gap between germline ends came to 16 bases. The length of the CDR3 is 16 residues. Germline CDR1 and CDR2: LGHNA and YSLEER. CDR3 nucleotides: TGCGCCAGCAGCCAAGATCCGAGCCCAGGGCGAGAAAAACTGTTTTTT. This gives the protein CASSQDPSPGREKLFF.

This chain links TRBV19 with TRBJ1-6; D is uncertain. CDR1 is LNHDA and CDR2 is SQIVND in the germline V gene (reference sequence). This CDR3 is 14 amino acids long. Trimming took off 5 bases at V and 5 bases at J, with 10 bases between the two ends. Written as DNA, the CDR3 is TGTGCCAGTAGTCCGGACTACGATAATTCACCCCTCCACTTT. This gives the protein CASSPDYDNSPLHF.

The chain couples TRBV6-5 to TRBJ1-5; perhaps TRBD1 as D (6 bases). This CDR3 contains 15 residues. From germline, CDR1 is MNHEY and CDR2 SVGAGI. V was pared by 5 bases and J by 0 bases, with 11 bases between. This chain's CDR3 is CASSTGTPSNQPQHF. The CDR3 DNA sequence: TGTGCCAGCAGTACAGGGACACCTAGCAATCAGCCCCAGCATTTT.

The rearrangement joins TRBV14 to TRBJ2-1; 10 bases align to TRBD2. Germline V CDR1 and CDR2: SGHDN, FVKESK. This CDR3 has 19 amino acids. The V gene end was trimmed by 5 bases and the J gene end by 3 bases; junction bases not matched to a gene: 16. The CDR3 region is CASSLKVPLAGDLYNEQFF. For the CDR3, the DNA is TGTGCCAGCAGCTTAAAAGTGCCTCTAGCGGGAGACCTCTACAATGAGCAGTTCTTC.

With regard to this clone: Other DNA sequences in the same sample also yield this CDR3. V and J are TRBV27 and TRBJ1-2; a weak D match, TRBD1 (6 bases). The V and J ends lost 8 bases and 5 bases respectively, with 18 bases between them. Germline assignment: CDR1 MNHEY and CDR2 SMNVEV (reference sequence). The CDR3 is 14 residues long. CDR3 nucleotide sequence: TGTGCCAGCTCGAGTGGCCAGGGGCGGTATGGCTACACCTTC. It translates to CASSSGQGRYGYTF.

The rearrangement uses TRBV18 and TRBJ1-2; D unclear. The CDR3 runs to 13 residues. The V and J ends lost 4 bases and 6 bases respectively, with 12 bases between them. The germline V gene has CDR1 KGHSH and CDR2 LQKENI. CDR3 DNA: TGTGCCAGCTCACTAGGACTAAGTGATGGCTACACCTTC. This translates into CASSLGLSDGYTF. Supplemented by reference TRBV18 and TRBJ1-2, the full variable domain reads NAGVMQNPRHLVRRRGQEARLRCSPMKGHSHVYWYRQLPEEGLKFMVYLQKENIIDESGMPKERFSAEFPKEGPSILRIQQVVRGDSAAYFCASSLGLSDGYTFGSGTRLTVV.

The chain joins TRBV29-1 to TRBJ2-1; TRBD2 might be the D (6 bases). Germline CDR1 reads SQVTM; CDR2 reads ANQGSEA. Trimming pared 3 bases from V and 10 bases from J, leaving 13 bases between. This CDR3 is 12 amino acids long. In DNA form, the CDR3 reads TGCAGCGTTGATGCCTGGGGGGACGAGCAGTTCTTC. Its translation: CSVDAWGDEQFF.

The chain links TRBV6-5 to TRBJ1-1; D uncertain. Deletions cut 5 bases from V and 1 base from J, with 11 bases between. Germline CDR1 is MNHEY and CDR2 is SVGAGI. The length of the CDR3 is 14 residues. As DNA, the CDR3 is TGTGCCAGCAGTCTGGGCTTGAGGAACACTGAAGCTTTCTTT. Translation gives CASSLGLRNTEAFF.

V is TRBV6-4 and J is TRBJ1-1; D not resolved. Trimming shortened V by 4 bases and J by 0 bases, and 6 bases separated the two germline ends. The CDR3 is made up of 13 amino acids. Germline V gene sequence: CDR1 MRHNA, CDR2 SNTAGT. The CDR3 sequence: CASSAGVNTEAFF. Here the CDR3 DNA reads TGTGCCAGCAGTGCCGGGGTGAACACTGAAGCTTTCTTT.

Concerning this clone itself: A junction end diverges from the germline sequence, so it may reflect a read error. V is TRBV2 and J is TRBJ1-2; 8 bases are shared with TRBD1. Germline CDR1 reads SNHLY; CDR2 reads FYNNEI. CDR3 size: 17 residues. CDR3 in amino acids: CASIRTGDRKANHGYTF. The CDR3 nucleotides are TGTGCCAGCATCAGAACTGGGGACAGGAAAGCTAACCATGGCTACACCTTC.

V gene TRBV7-8 combines with J gene TRBJ2-3, with 12 bases identical to TRBD2. Unmatched junction bases numbered 1, after V lost 2 bases and J lost 1 base. The CDR3 consists of 16 residues. Germline-derived CDR1 and CDR2 are SGHVS and FQNEAQ. Written as DNA, the CDR3 is TGTGCCAGCAGCTTAAGACTAGCGGGAGGCACAGATACGCAGTATTTT. Translating it yields CASSLRLAGGTDTQYF.

The chain links TRBV2 to TRBJ2-1; D is uncertain. CDR3 length equals 13 residues. Germline V lookup: CDR1 SNHLY, CDR2 FYNNEI. V shed 2 bases and J shed 12 bases, with 14 bases lying between them. The CDR3 reads CASSESASLAQFF. The CDR3 DNA is TGTGCCAGCAGTGAATCGGCTAGTTTGGCGCAGTTCTTC. Full variable domain (missing parts from reference TRBV2 and TRBJ2-1): EPEVTQTPSHQVTQMGQEVILRCVPISNHLYFYWYRQILGQKVEFLVSFYNNEISEKSEIFDDQFSVERPDGSNFTLKIRSTKLEDSAMYFCASSESASLAQFFGPGTRLTVL.

The chain recombines TRBV9 with TRBJ2-5; 7 bases fit TRBD1. The length of the CDR3 is 16 residues. J lost 4 bases, V lost 0 bases, and 9 bases had no gene match. The V gene's germline CDR1 is SGDLS and CDR2 YYNGEE. CDR3 sequence reads: CASSVEDRSWGETQYF. In DNA form, the CDR3 reads TGTGCCAGCAGCGTAGAGGACAGGAGCTGGGGAGAGACCCAGTACTTC.

The CDR3 region is CASSPGPPTGVLTKNIQYF. The CDR3 DNA is TGTGCCAGCAGCCCAGGGCCCCCAACAGGTGTTTTAACCAAAAACATTCAGTACTTC. V usage is TRBV7-9 and J usage is TRBJ2-4, with a possible D match to TRBD1 (5 bases). Trimming pared 5 bases from V and 2 bases from J, leaving 25 bases between. The CDR3 length is 19 residues. Germline V gene lookup returns CDR1 SEHNR and CDR2 FQNEAQ (reference sequence). Together with reference TRBV7-9 and TRBJ2-4, the CDR3 gives the full variable domain: DTGVSQNPRHKITKRGQNVTFRCDPISEHNRLYWYRQTLGQGPEFLTYFQNEAQLEKSRLLSDRFSAERPKGSFSTLEIQRTEQGDSAMYLCASSPGPPTGVLTKNIQYFGAGTRLSVL.

V gene TRBV5-4 combines with J gene TRBJ2-5; weak D call: TRBD1 (6 bases). Trimming stripped 9 bases from V and 7 bases from J, with 28 bases between. The germline gives CDR1 SGHNT, CDR2 YYREEE (reference sequence). The length of the CDR3 is 16 residues. CDR3 protein: CATTAYKGVRLGTQYF. The CDR3 DNA reads as TGTGCCACAACAGCTTATAAGGGGGTCCGCCTAGGGACCCAGTACTTC.

The chain recombines TRBV6-1 with TRBJ2-7; the match to TRBD1 covers 7 bases. The CDR3 length is 15 residues. CDR1 and CDR2 (germline): MNHNS, SASEGT. The V gene end was trimmed by 6 bases and the J gene end by 3 bases; junction bases not matched to a gene: 11. The chain's CDR3 is CASSPGTAVGYEQYV. The CDR3 DNA is TGTGCCAGCAGCCCCGGGACAGCAGTCGGCTACGAGCAGTACGTC.

J is TRBJ2-6 and V is TRBV11-3; possible D gene TRBD1, 5 bases. The V end was cut by 1 base, the J end by 1 base, with 14 bases between. Germline V gene lookup returns CDR1 SGHNT and CDR2 YENEEA. The CDR3 is made up of 18 amino acids. CDR3 sequence reads: CASSLGGRTPSGANVLTF. In DNA form, the CDR3 reads TGTGCCAGCAGCTTAGGGGGCCGAACCCCATCTGGGGCCAACGTCCTGACTTTC.

V gene TRBV11-2 combines with J gene TRBJ2-1; D may be TRBD2 (5 bases). The CDR3 is made up of 16 amino acids. Trimming removed 2 bases at V and 0 bases at J, with 11 bases between. Germline loops: CDR1 SGHAT, CDR2 FQNNGV. CDR3 nucleotides: TGTGCCAGCAGCTTATATCGGGATAGCTCCTACAATGAGCAGTTCTTC. Protein sequence: CASSLYRDSSYNEQFF.

The CDR3 DNA is TGTGCCAGCAGCCAGTTTACCCCCGGGACTAGCGGGATCAATGAGCAGTTCTTC. Residues: CASSQFTPGTSGINEQFF. V and J are TRBV4-2 and TRBJ2-1, with 13 bases lining up with TRBD2. The CDR3 loop spans 18 amino acids. J was trimmed by 6 bases and V by 3 bases; bases with no gene match: 11. CDR1 is LGHNA and CDR2 is YNFKEQ in the germline V gene.

The chain combines TRBV7-9 with TRBJ1-2; D is undetermined. CDR1 is SEHNR and CDR2 is FQNEAQ in the germline V gene (reference sequence). Trimming left V 7 bases short and J 2 bases short, with 11 bases between. The CDR3 totals 13 residues. This chain's CDR3 is CASNLDGNYGYTF. CDR3 DNA sequence: TGTGCCAGCAATCTAGACGGGAACTATGGCTACACCTTC.

The gene calls are TRBV9 and TRBJ1-1; 8 bases are a match to TRBD1. CDR1 and CDR2 from the germline V gene are SGDLS and YYNGEE. CDR3 size: 17 residues. Trimming cost V 0 bases and J 6 bases; bases outside gene matches: 13. The CDR3 reads CASSVVVRDRRASEAFF. In DNA, the CDR3 is TGTGCCAGCAGCGTAGTAGTAAGGGACAGGAGGGCGTCTGAAGCTTTCTTT.